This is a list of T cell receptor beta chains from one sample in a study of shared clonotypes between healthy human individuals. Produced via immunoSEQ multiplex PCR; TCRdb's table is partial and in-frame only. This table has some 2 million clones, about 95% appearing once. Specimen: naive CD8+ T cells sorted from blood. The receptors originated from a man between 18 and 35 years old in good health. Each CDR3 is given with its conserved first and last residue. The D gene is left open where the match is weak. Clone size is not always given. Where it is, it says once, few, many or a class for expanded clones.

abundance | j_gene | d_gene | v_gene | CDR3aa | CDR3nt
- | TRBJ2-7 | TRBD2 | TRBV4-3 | CASSLNPSGSIAAYEQYF | TGCGCCAGCAGCCTGAACCCTAGCGGGAGTATTGCGGCCTACGAGCAGTACTTC
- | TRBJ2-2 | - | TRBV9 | CASSPRRDTGELFF | TGTGCCAGCAGCCCCCGTAGGGACACCGGGGAGCTGTTTTTT
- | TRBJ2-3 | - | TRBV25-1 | CASSEQQDIGTDTQYF | TGTGCCAGCAGTGAGCAGCAAGACATCGGCACAGATACGCAGTATTTT
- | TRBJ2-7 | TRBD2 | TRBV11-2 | CASSLGVAGNWDEQYF | TGTGCCAGCAGCTTAGGAGTAGCGGGAAACTGGGACGAGCAGTACTTC
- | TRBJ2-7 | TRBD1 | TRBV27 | CASSWSVTGSVEQYF | TGTGCCAGCAGTTGGTCCGTGACAGGGTCTGTCGAGCAGTACTTC
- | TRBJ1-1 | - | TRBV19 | CASSPQGLNTEAFF | TGTGCCAGTAGTCCCCAGGGCTTGAACACTGAAGCTTTCTTT
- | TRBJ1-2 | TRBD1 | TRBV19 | CASSTLDRVEGYTF | TGTGCCAGTAGTACTCTGGACAGGGTTGAGGGCTACACCTTC
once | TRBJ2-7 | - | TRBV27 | CASSLVGTGDEQYF | TGTGCCAGCAGTTTAGTTGGGACCGGAGACGAGCAGTACTTC
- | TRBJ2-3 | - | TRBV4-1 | CASSHPAGDTQYF | TGCGCCAGCAGCCATCCTGCGGGAGATACGCAGTATTTT
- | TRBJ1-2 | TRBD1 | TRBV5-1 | CASSHDRAQAYGYTF | TGCGCCAGCAGCCATGACAGGGCCCAGGCCTATGGCTACACCTTC
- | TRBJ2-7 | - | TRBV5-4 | CASSIDNPYEQYF | TGTGCCAGCAGCATTGACAATCCCTACGAGCAGTACTTC
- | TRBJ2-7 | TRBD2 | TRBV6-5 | CASSYSSSGSTHEQYF | TGTGCCAGCAGTTATTCGTCCAGCGGGAGTACCCACGAGCAGTACTTC
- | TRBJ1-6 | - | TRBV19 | CASRRGDSPLHF | TGTGCCAGTCGAAGGGGGGATTCACCCCTCCACTTT
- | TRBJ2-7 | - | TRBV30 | CAWSVFSGDYEQYF | TGTGCCTGGAGTGTCTTTTCAGGGGACTACGAGCAGTACTTC
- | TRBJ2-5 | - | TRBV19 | CASSIDGEETQYF | TGTGCCAGTAGTATAGATGGAGAGGAGACCCAGTACTTC
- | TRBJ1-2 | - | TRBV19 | CASNLRVSYGYTF | TGTGCCAGTAATCTCCGAGTCTCCTATGGCTACACCTTC
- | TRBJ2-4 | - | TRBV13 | CASSFRGAKNIQYF | TGTGCCAGCAGCTTCCGGGGGGCCAAAAACATTCAGTACTTC
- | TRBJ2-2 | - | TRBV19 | CASNEGGHTGELFF | TGTGCCAGTAACGAGGGGGGGCACACCGGGGAGCTGTTTTTT
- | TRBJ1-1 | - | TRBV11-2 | CASSSLDQGNTEAFF | TGTGCCAGCAGCTCGTTAGATCAGGGGAACACTGAAGCTTTCTTT
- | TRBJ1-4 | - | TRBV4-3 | CASSRGIPTNEKLFF | TGCGCCAGCAGCCGGGGGATCCCAACTAATGAAAAACTGTTTTTT
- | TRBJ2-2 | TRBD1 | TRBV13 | CASSFRTGKNTGELFF | TGTGCCAGCAGCTTCCGGACAGGGAAGAACACCGGGGAGCTGTTTTTT
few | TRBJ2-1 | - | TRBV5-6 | CASSLISGREQFF | TGTGCCAGCAGCTTGATTTCAGGGCGGGAGCAGTTCTTC
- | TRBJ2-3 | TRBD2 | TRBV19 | CASSFAWPAGSTDTQYF | TGTGCCAGTAGCTTCGCCTGGCCAGCGGGGAGCACAGATACGCAGTATTTT
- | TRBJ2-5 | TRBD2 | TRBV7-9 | CASSLFAGGVQETQYF | TGTGCCAGCAGCTTATTCGCGGGAGGGGTCCAAGAGACCCAGTACTTC
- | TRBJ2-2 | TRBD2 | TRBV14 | CASSPRDYPMGELFF | TGTGCCAGCAGCCCCCGGGACTACCCGATGGGGGAGCTGTTTTTT
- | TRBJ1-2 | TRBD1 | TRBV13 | CASSLRDRGPNYGYTF | TGTGCCAGCAGCTTACGGGACAGGGGCCCTAACTATGGCTACACCTTC
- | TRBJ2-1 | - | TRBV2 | CASSVTTYNEQFF | TGTGCCAGCAGTGTTACTACCTACAATGAGCAGTTCTTC
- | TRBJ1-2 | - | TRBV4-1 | CASSQGEFGYGYTF | TGCGCCAGCAGCCAAGGGGAGTTCGGGTACGGCTACACCTTC
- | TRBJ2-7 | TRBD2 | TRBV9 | CASSEGSGRDYEQYF | TGTGCCAGCAGCGAGGGGAGCGGGAGGGACTACGAGCAGTACTTC
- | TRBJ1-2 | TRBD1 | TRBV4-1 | CASSQRDRGGYTF | TGCGCCAGCAGCCAAAGGGACAGGGGTGGCTACACCTTC
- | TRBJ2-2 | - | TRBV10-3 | CAISESGNNGELFF | TGTGCCATCAGTGAGTCCGGTAATAACGGGGAGCTGTTTTTT
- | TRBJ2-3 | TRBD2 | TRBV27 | CASSSGLATDTQYF | TGTGCCAGCAGCTCGGGACTAGCCACAGATACGCAGTATTTT
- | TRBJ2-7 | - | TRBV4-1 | CASSQTPWKGLLAYEQYF | TGCGCCAGCAGCCAAACCCCCTGGAAGGGGCTGCTAGCCTACGAGCAGTACTTC
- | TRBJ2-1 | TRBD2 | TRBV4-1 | CASSYKIRIFGRMGYNEQFF | TGCGCCAGCAGCTACAAGATCCGTATTTTCGGGAGGATGGGGTACAATGAGCAGTTCTTC
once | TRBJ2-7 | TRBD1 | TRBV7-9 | CASSLGQVEQYF | TGTGCCAGCAGTTTGGGACAGGTCGAGCAGTACTTC
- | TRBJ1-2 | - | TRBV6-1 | CASSSLYGYTF | TGTGCCAGCAGCTCGCTCTATGGCTACACCTTC
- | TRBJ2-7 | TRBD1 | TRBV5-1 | CASSLSRWDTNRGSTYEQYF | TGCGCCAGCAGCCTATCCAGATGGGATACCAACAGGGGATCTACCTACGAGCAGTACTTC
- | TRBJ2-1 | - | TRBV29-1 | CSVSGPNYNEQFF | TGCAGCGTATCAGGTCCTAACTACAATGAGCAGTTCTTC
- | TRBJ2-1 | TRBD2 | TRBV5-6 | CASRLRRGGIAYNEQFF | TGTGCCAGCAGACTCCGGAGGGGAGGGATAGCCTACAATGAGCAGTTCTTC
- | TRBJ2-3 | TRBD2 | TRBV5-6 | CASSLAKGLAGGATDTQYF | TGTGCCAGCAGCTTGGCCAAGGGACTAGCGGGGGGGGCCACAGATACGCAGTATTTT
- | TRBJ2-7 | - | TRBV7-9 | CASSLADSGSYEQYF | TGTGCCAGCAGCTTAGCCGACAGTGGCTCCTACGAGCAGTACTTC
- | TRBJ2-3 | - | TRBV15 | CATSRPQGPSTDTQYF | TGTGCCACCAGCAGGCCCCAGGGACCTAGCACAGATACGCAGTATTTT
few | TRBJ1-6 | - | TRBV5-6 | CASSLGGNSPLHF | TGTGCCAGCAGCCTGGGGGGGAATTCACCCCTCCACTTT
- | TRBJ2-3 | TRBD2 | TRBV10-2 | CASSEFLAGGVQYF | TGCGCCAGCAGTGAGTTTCTAGCGGGGGGGGTGCAGTATTTT
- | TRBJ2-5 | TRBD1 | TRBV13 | CASSSPTGITETQYF | TGTGCCAGCAGCTCCCCGACAGGGATTACGGAGACCCAGTACTTC
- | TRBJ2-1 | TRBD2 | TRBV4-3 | CASSQGLAASYNEQFF | TGCGCCAGCAGCCAAGGACTAGCGGCATCCTACAATGAGCAGTTCTTC
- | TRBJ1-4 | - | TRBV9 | CASNGGGYNEKLFF | TGTGCCAGCAACGGAGGGGGGTATAATGAAAAACTGTTTTTT
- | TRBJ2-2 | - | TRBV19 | CASSIFGVPGELFF | TGTGCCAGTAGTATATTCGGAGTTCCCGGGGAGCTGTTTTTT
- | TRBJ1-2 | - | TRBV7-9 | CASSLGGFKSYGYTF | TGTGCCAGCAGCTTAGGGGGATTTAAGAGCTATGGCTACACCTTC
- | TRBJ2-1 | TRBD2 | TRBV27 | CASSHQLAPSYNEQFF | TGTGCCAGCAGTCACCAACTAGCGCCCTCCTACAATGAGCAGTTCTTC
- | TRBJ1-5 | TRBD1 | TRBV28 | CASSFLGQGDWSNQPQHF | TGTGCCAGCAGTTTCTTGGGACAGGGTGATTGGAGCAATCAGCCCCAGCATTTT
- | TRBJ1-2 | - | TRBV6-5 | CASSQTGSGYTF | TGTGCCAGCAGTCAAACAGGGAGTGGCTACACCTTC
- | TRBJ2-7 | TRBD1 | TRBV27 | CASSLRGTGSYEQYF | TGTGCCAGCAGTTTACGGGGGACAGGCTCCTACGAGCAGTACTTC